This T cell receptor beta chain is from a study of Graves' ophthalmopathy and Graves' hyperthyroidism. Study context: Specimen type is peripheral blood, obtained at initial diagnosis before any treatment.

PBMCs originated in 8.5 to 10 ml of fresh peripheral blood. Amplification from RNA transcripts yielded the TCR beta CDR3 regions. After a first-round RT-PCR with HTBI primers, a second-round multiplex PCR was run. TCRdb re-called the multiplex PCR reads through MiXCR, storing one row per CDR3 protein. The sample carries fewer than 650,000 distinct CDR3 sequences, about 20% recorded once. The germline gives CDR1 KGHDR, CDR2 SFDVKD. V was shortened by 10 bases and J by 4 bases, with 18 bases between the two germline ends. The CDR3 spans 14 residues. This chain uses TRBV24-1 with TRBJ2-5; tentative D call: TRBD2 (5 bases). This TCR came from a woman between 18 and 29 years old with stable Graves' hyperthyroidism. Some clones in this sample may be carry-over from other donors' samples. Sequencing was carried out using peripheral blood. As DNA, the CDR3 is TGTGCCACGGCGGCGGGTACGGGGAGAGAGACCCAGTACTTC. It translates to CATAAGTGRETQYF.